This is a list of T cell receptor beta chains from one sample in a study of T cell repertoires and HLA-DP antigens. Repertoires were generated with immunoSEQ multiplex PCR, while TCRdb's copy carries only in-frame clones and drops some. The table lists over 60,000 clones, around 80% of them singletons. Their cognate antigens are unknown. Sequencing used CD4+ T cells from PBMCs. The receptors were sampled from a man between 60 and 75 years old in good health and CMV-seronegative. Both conserved end residues are part of each CDR3. Fields, in order: D gene, V gene, clone size, J gene, CDR3 DNA, CDR3 protein. The D gene is left open where the match is weak. Rows may omit the clone size; those that give it use once, few, many or a size class.

TRBD2	TRBV5-4	.	TRBJ2-5	TGTGCCAGCAGCTGGGGGACTAGCGAAGAGACCCAGTACTTC	CASSWGTSEETQYF
TRBD2	TRBV7-2	.	TRBJ2-2	TGTGCCAGCAGCTTATTTGGGCTAGCGGGAGTCGACGGGGAGCTGTTTTTT	CASSLFGLAGVDGELFF
TRBD2	TRBV2	.	TRBJ2-5	TGTGCCAGCAGTGGGGAGGGAAGGGCGACCCAGTACTTC	CASSGEGRATQYF
.	TRBV4-1	.	TRBJ2-5	TGCGCCAGCAGCCTATCGGGGGGGATTAGGACAGGTCAAGAGACCCAGTACTTC	CASSLSGGIRTGQETQYF
TRBD1	TRBV30	once	TRBJ2-7	TGTGCCTGGAAACGGACAGGGGGGCCCTACGAGCAGTACTTC	CAWKRTGGPYEQYF
.	TRBV27	few	TRBJ2-2	TGTGCCAGCAGTTTAGCGGGGGCAAACACCGGGGAGCTGTTTTTT	CASSLAGANTGELFF
.	TRBV20-1	.	TRBJ1-1	TGCAGTGCCCCGACAGAGTATGAAGCTTTCTTT	CSAPTEYEAFF
TRBD1	TRBV5-8	.	TRBJ1-2	TGTGCCAGCAGCTCTCTCCGGGACAGACTACTTCGGCACGCCTTC	CASSSLRDRLLRHAF
.	TRBV5-1	.	TRBJ2-6	TGCGCCAGCAGCTTGGGAAGCTCTGGGGCCAACGTCCTGACTTTC	CASSLGSSGANVLTF
.	TRBV5-1	.	TRBJ2-1	TGCGCCAGCACCCGGGAAGGCAATGAGCAGTTCTTC	CASTREGNEQFF
.	TRBV19	.	TRBJ2-3	TGTGCCAGTAGTACCGGGACGTTCACAGATACGCAGTATTTT	CASSTGTFTDTQYF
.	TRBV19	.	TRBJ2-2	TGTGCCAGCAAATCCAGGGACACCGGGGAGCTGTTTTTT	CASKSRDTGELFF
TRBD2	TRBV7-6	few	TRBJ2-5	TGTGCCAGCAGCTCCTGGACTAGCGGGAGAACAGAGACCCAGTACTTC	CASSSWTSGRTETQYF
TRBD1	TRBV5-6	.	TRBJ1-2	TGTGCCAGCAGTCTTGGGACAGGGGTCTATGGCTACACCTTC	CASSLGTGVYGYTF
TRBD1	TRBV5-1	.	TRBJ1-6	TGCGCCAGCAGCATAGGACAGGGAGGGTCACCCCTCCACTTT	CASSIGQGGSPLHF
TRBD2	TRBV7-9	many	TRBJ2-3	TGTGCCAGCAGCTACCGGGAGGCAGTCCCAAGAAGGACGCAGTATTTT	CASSYREAVPRRTQYF
.	TRBV4-1	.	TRBJ1-4	TGCGCCAGCAGCCAAGAGTTCAGGGCTTTAACTAATGAAAAACTGTTTTTT	CASSQEFRALTNEKLFF
TRBD1	TRBV10-3	.	TRBJ1-1	TGTGCCATCAGCGGGACAGGGGGGAACACTGAAGCTTTCTTT	CAISGTGGNTEAFF
TRBD1	TRBV28	.	TRBJ1-2	TGTGCCAGCGGACGACAGGGGGCGCGAGGCTACACCTTC	CASGRQGARGYTF
TRBD1	TRBV2	.	TRBJ2-3	TGTGCCAGCAGGTCCGACAGGGTTAAAGATACGCAGTATTTT	CASRSDRVKDTQYF
.	TRBV5-6	few	TRBJ1-6	TGTGCCAGCAGTATCCGGGGGCCAAGATCACCCCTCCACTTT	CASSIRGPRSPLHF
.	TRBV5-1	once	TRBJ2-7	TGCGCCAGCAGCTTGGGGGACTTAGGGGGCGAGCAGTACTTC	CASSLGDLGGEQYF
.	TRBV27	.	TRBJ2-3	TGTGCCAGCAGTCAGGGGGGTACGCAGTATTTT	CASSQGGTQYF
TRBD2	TRBV19	few	TRBJ2-3	TGTGCCAGTACCCAGGGCGGGGGGGCCCTGGATACGCAGTATTTT	CASTQGGGALDTQYF
.	TRBV5-1	.	TRBJ2-6	TGCGCCAGCAGCTCTGACGTCAACTCTGGGGCCAACGTCCTGACTTTC	CASSSDVNSGANVLTF
TRBD1	TRBV4-3	.	TRBJ2-7	TGCGCCAGCAGCCAAGGCGTCACAGGGGGTGGGCAGTACTTC	CASSQGVTGGGQYF
.	TRBV10-1	.	TRBJ2-3	TGCGCCAGCAGTGAAGGCAGTTGGCGGGATGGCACAGATACGCAGTATTTT	CASSEGSWRDGTDTQYF